The 21 T cell receptor beta chains reported below all come from one sample, sequenced in a study of vaccination effects on CD4 cells after COVID-19. For these TCRs, the target antigens are not known. Upon completion of under eleven days in culture, CD4+ T cells were isolated. Libraries were prepared by immunoSEQ multiplex PCR; TCRdb keeps only in-frame clonotypes and omits some of them. This sample has over 45,000 clones, with 65% to 80% found just once. The specimen was CD4+ T cells from PBMCs cultured without peptide, collected before COVID-19 vaccination. The receptors were gathered from a human donor who received a COVID-19 vaccine.

The chain uses TRBV5-6 and TRBJ2-7, with TRBD1 identical over 10 bases. Germline V gene sequence: CDR1 SGHDT, CDR2 YYEEEE. The CDR3 is made up of 14 amino acids. V lost 4 bases and J lost 4; bases outside the gene matches: 5. The CDR3 spells CASSPRDRGYEQYF. The CDR3 nucleotides are TGTGCCAGCAGCCCCCGGGACAGGGGTTACGAGCAGTACTTC.

In its sample, this clone was seen a few times. The V call is TRBV5-1, the J call TRBJ2-3, with TRBD1 identical over 8 bases. There are 15 residues in the CDR3. V was clipped by 4 bases and J by 6 bases; unmatched bases: 10. Germline values: CDR1 SGHRS, CDR2 YFSETQ. CDR3 DNA: TGCGCCAGCAGCCGGGGCAGGGGGCGAGGTGATACGCAGTATTTT. Protein: CASSRGRGRGDTQYF.

The table lists this clone with a few counts. The V call is TRBV2, the J call TRBJ1-1, with unresolved D. CDR3 length: 13 amino acids. V gave up 4 bases and J gave up 10 bases, with 16 bases separating them. The V gene's germline CDR1 is SNHLY and CDR2 FYNNEI. In DNA form, the CDR3 reads TGTGCCAGCAGTGTCTTGGGTTTTGAGGGAGCTTTCTTT. Translation gives CASSVLGFEGAFF.

V gene TRBV5-5 combines with J gene TRBJ1-2; D is unclear. This CDR3 spans 12 amino acids. Germline V gene data show CDR1 as SGHKS and CDR2 as YYEKEE (reference sequence). Trimming pared 2 bases from V and 3 bases from J, leaving 5 bases between. This CDR3 is CASSFGDYGYTF. DNA for the CDR3: TGTGCCAGCAGCTTTGGAGACTATGGCTACACCTTC.

This sequence joins TRBV28 and TRBJ1-5; no clear D gene. The CDR3 consists of 14 residues. CDR1 and CDR2 (germline): MDHEN, SYDVKM. Trimming left V 2 bases short and J 3 bases short, with 8 bases between. CDR3 in DNA: TGTGCCAGCAGTTTAGCGCTGATCAATCAGCCCCAGCATTTT. Residues: CASSLALINQPQHF. Filled out from reference TRBV28 and TRBJ1-5, the complete variable domain reads DVKVTQSSRYLVKRTGEKVFLECVQDMDHENMFWYRQDPGLGLRLIYFSYDVKMKEKGDIPEGYSVSREKKERFSLILESASTNQTSMYLCASSLALINQPQHFGDGTRLSIL.

The chain recombines TRBV28 with TRBJ1-5, with D maybe TRBD1 (5 bases). This CDR3 comprises 14 residues. Germline V gene sequence: CDR1 MDHEN, CDR2 SYDVKM. The V gene lost 7 bases and the J gene lost 7 bases, with 17 bases spanning the gap. The CDR3 here is CASTRGGVNQPQHF. Here the CDR3 DNA reads TGTGCCAGCACCCGGGGGGGGGTCAACCAGCCCCAGCATTTT.

This chain connects TRBV2 to TRBJ2-7; 7 nucleotides align to TRBD2. Germline-derived CDR1 and CDR2 are SNHLY and FYNNEI. With V trimmed by 3 bases and J by 2 bases, 7 bases remained unmatched. This CDR3 has 15 amino acids. The CDR3 reads CASSDTASGPYEQYF. CDR3 coding DNA: TGTGCCAGCAGTGACACGGCTAGCGGCCCCTACGAGCAGTACTTC.

The chain uses TRBV9 and TRBJ1-2; TRBD1 matches at 10 bases. The length of the CDR3 is 15 residues. J was trimmed by 4 bases and V by 3 bases; bases with no gene match: 6. CDR1 SGDLS and CDR2 YYNGEE come from the germline V gene. The CDR3 coding sequence is TGTGCCAGCAGCGCCTTGGACAGGGGGGGCTATGGCTACACCTTC. It specifies CASSALDRGGYGYTF.

This clone appeared a single time. The J gene is TRBJ1-4, the V gene TRBV18; no reliable D call. CDR1 and CDR2 from the germline V gene are KGHSH and LQKENI. Deletions cut 3 bases from V and 8 bases from J, with 13 bases between. CDR3 length: 14 residues. CDR3 DNA: TGTGCCAGCTCACCTCCGAATGGCGGGGAAAAACTGTTTTTT. As protein: CASSPPNGGEKLFF.

This clone was seen a handful of times. The V call is TRBV5-6, the J call TRBJ2-5, with 7 nucleotides matching TRBD2. The ends lost 2 bases at V and 3 bases at J; junction bases unmatched: 7. The CDR3 spans 15 residues. Germline CDR1 and CDR2: SGHDT and YYEEEE. CDR3 loop: CASSLAGTRKETQYF. CDR3 DNA sequence: TGTGCCAGCAGCTTAGCGGGGACCCGCAAAGAGACCCAGTACTTC. Drawing the rest from reference TRBV5-6 and TRBJ2-5, the complete variable domain is DAGVTQSPTHLIKTRGQQVTLRCSPKSGHDTVSWYQQALGQGPQFIFQYYEEEERQRGNFPDRFSGHQFPNYSSELNVNALLLGDSALYLCASSLAGTRKETQYFGPGTRLLVL.

The rearrangement joins TRBV4-3 to TRBJ1-1, with 7 bases matching TRBD1. The V and J ends lost 0 bases and 1 base, in that order; junction bases with no gene match: 2. This CDR3 is 15 amino acids long. CDR1 and CDR2 (germline): LGHNA, YSLEER. Here the CDR3 reads CASSQERTGNTEAFF. For the CDR3, the DNA is TGCGCCAGCAGCCAAGAAAGGACAGGGAACACTGAAGCTTTCTTT.

This clone was counted a few times. This rearrangement joins TRBV7-8 to TRBJ2-5; no clear D gene. The germline V and J ends were trimmed by 7 bases and 5 bases, with 17 bases remaining between them. The CDR3 runs to 14 residues. CDR1 SGHVS and CDR2 FQNEAQ come from the germline V gene. The CDR3 spells CASKVDVVGETQYF. CDR3 sequence (DNA): TGTGCCAGCAAGGTAGACGTGGTGGGTGAGACCCAGTACTTC.

The V gene is TRBV18, the J gene TRBJ2-5; D not resolved. The germline V gene has CDR1 KGHSH and CDR2 LQKENI. Trimming shortened V by 2 bases and J by 0 bases, and 10 bases separated the two germline ends. CDR3 length: 15 residues. The DNA for the CDR3 is TGTGCCAGCTCACCAAGTGTTGGGGACCAAGAGACCCAGTACTTC. Translating it yields CASSPSVGDQETQYF. Full variable domain (missing parts from reference TRBV18 and TRBJ2-5): NAGVMQNPRHLVRRRGQEARLRCSPMKGHSHVYWYRQLPEEGLKFMVYLQKENIIDESGMPKERFSAEFPKEGPSILRIQQVVRGDSAAYFCASSPSVGDQETQYFGPGTRLLVL.

The rearrangement links TRBV7-6 to TRBJ1-3; D call uncertain. The CDR3 has 15 residues. Germline V gene data show CDR1 as SGHVS and CDR2 as FNYEAQ. Trimming cost V 4 bases and J 2 bases, with 12 bases left between them. The CDR3 nucleotides are TGTGCCAGCAGCTCAGTGGGAGGGACTGGAAACACCATATATTTT. Its protein is CASSSVGGTGNTIYF.

This chain links TRBV3-1 (or the pseudogene TRBV3-2) with TRBJ1-2; D ambiguous. The length of the CDR3 is 15 residues. Germline V CDR1 and CDR2: LGHDT, YNNKEL (reference sequence). The V gene lost 0 bases and the J gene lost 3 bases, with 11 bases spanning the gap. The chain's CDR3 is CASSQDQNQHYGYTF. DNA of the CDR3: TGTGCCAGCAGCCAAGACCAGAACCAACACTATGGCTACACCTTC.

This sequence joins TRBV15 and TRBJ1-2, with a weak D call TRBD1 (5 bases). Germline loops: CDR1 LNHNV, CDR2 YYDKDF (reference sequence). The CDR3 has 15 amino acids. The V end lost 0 bases, the J end lost 3 bases, and 11 bases lay between the germline ends. In nucleotides, the CDR3 is TGTGCCACCAGCAGAGAATTAGTCAGGGACTATGGCTACACCTTC. Translation: CATSRELVRDYGYTF.

This clone showed up just once. The V call is TRBV27, the J call TRBJ2-3, with D uncertain. Trimming shortened V by 4 bases and J by 0 bases, and 11 bases separated the two germline ends. Looked up from germline, CDR1 is MNHEY and CDR2 is SMNVEV (reference sequence). The CDR3 contains 15 residues. The CDR3 loop reads CASSSPRSSTDTQYF. The CDR3 DNA is TGTGCCAGCAGTTCCCCCCGATCAAGCACAGATACGCAGTATTTT.

This rearrangement joins TRBV11-2 to TRBJ2-7; D perhaps matches TRBD1 (5 bases). V lost 2 bases and J lost 6, with 14 bases in between. The CDR3 contains 14 residues. Germline assignment: CDR1 SGHAT and CDR2 FQNNGV. The CDR3 nucleotides are TGTGCCAGCAGCTTAAGGGTCAGGGTGATCGAGCAGTACTTC. Its protein product is CASSLRVRVIEQYF.

The CDR3 here is CASSQGTGGRNQPQHF. DNA of the CDR3: TGCGCCAGCAGCCAAGGGACAGGGGGACGCAATCAGCCCCAGCATTTT. The chain recombines TRBV4-3 with TRBJ1-5; 10 bases fit TRBD1. The CDR3 loop spans 16 amino acids. Trimming cost V 1 base and J 2 bases; bases outside gene matches: 2. From germline, CDR1 is LGHNA and CDR2 YSLEER.

CDR3 DNA: TGTGCTGTCGGGGGAGACCCACAGCAACGGAACACTGAAGCTTTCTTT. Protein product: CAVGGDPQQRNTEAFF. The rearrangement links TRBV19 to TRBJ1-1; perhaps TRBD1 as D (5 bases). The germline V gene encodes CDR1 LNHDA and CDR2 SQIVND (reference sequence). This CDR3 has 16 amino acids.

The chain employs TRBV7-2 and TRBJ1-5; maybe TRBD1 (6 bases). The CDR3 consists of 14 residues. From germline, CDR1 is SGHTA and CDR2 FQGNSA. Trimming shortened V by 1 base and J by 3 bases, and 7 bases separated the two germline ends. Written as DNA, the CDR3 is TGTGCCAGCAGCTTAGGACAGGCCAATCAGCCCCAGCATTTT. It yields the protein CASSLGQANQPQHF.